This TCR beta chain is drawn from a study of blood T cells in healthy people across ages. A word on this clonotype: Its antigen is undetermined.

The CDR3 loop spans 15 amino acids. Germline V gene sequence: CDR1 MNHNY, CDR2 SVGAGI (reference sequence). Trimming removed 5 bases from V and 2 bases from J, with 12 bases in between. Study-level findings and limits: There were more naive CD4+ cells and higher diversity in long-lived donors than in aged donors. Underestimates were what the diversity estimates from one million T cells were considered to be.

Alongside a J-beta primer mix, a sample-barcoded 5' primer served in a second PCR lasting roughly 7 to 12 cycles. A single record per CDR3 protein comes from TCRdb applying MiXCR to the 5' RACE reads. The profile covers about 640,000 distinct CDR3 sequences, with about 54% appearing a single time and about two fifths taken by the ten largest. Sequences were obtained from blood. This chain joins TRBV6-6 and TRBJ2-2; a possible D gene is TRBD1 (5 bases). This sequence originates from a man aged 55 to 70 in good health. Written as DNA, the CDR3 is TGTGCCAGCAGTCCCAGGGCCGTCAACACCGGGGAGCTGTTTTTT. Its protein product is CASSPRAVNTGELFF.